A few counts support the clone carrying this TCR beta chain. Only in-frame clones appear in the TCRdb table, and some are missing; sequencing was by immunoSEQ multiplex PCR. Here the sample spans about 270,000 clones, about 88% being singletons. Germline CDR1 and CDR2: SGHRS and YFSETQ. This CDR3 is 15 amino acids long. V gave up 2 bases and J gave up 3 bases; unmatched junction bases: 7. This specimen comes from a study of blood T cell repertoires in COVID-19. On the study more broadly: Some COVID-19 samples were acute and others convalescent; all came from the United States, Italy and Spain. PBMCs, B-cell-depleted T cells, or T cells provided the cDNA or gDNA that made up the material.

The Seattle patients, enrolled during active infection, were followed longitudinally. Specimen: peripheral blood. The genes are TRBV5-1 and TRBJ1-2, with TRBD1 identical over 7 bases. The origin of this receptor is a human donor with COVID-19, enrolled during active disease. The donor label of this sample is uncertain. CDR3 loop: CASSLDRVVDYGYTF. CDR3 coding DNA: TGCGCCAGCAGCTTAGACAGGGTAGTAGACTATGGCTACACCTTC.